The clone carrying this T cell receptor beta chain was seen once. Antigen: not known. Under the authors' procedure: Filtering was not the same, since immunoSEQ gave junction-only sequences without quality scores. The protocol was immunoSEQ multiplex PCR, while the TCRdb copy is restricted to in-frame clones and leaves out a portion. Clonal size and the V and J genes are those of that table, whereas D and trimming came from the DNA. The profile shows about 600,000 clones, approximately 97% of them singletons. V lost 4 bases and J lost 4, with 14 bases in between. The CDR3 covers 14 residues. The germline gives CDR1 SGHRS, CDR2 YFSETQ. This record belongs to a study of shared clonotypes between healthy human individuals. Study as a whole: Three CD4 naive, three CD4 memory, two CD8 naive and one CD8 memory plate were used per donor. Study-level points and caveats: Larger richness was generally estimated for naive than memory subsets.

The clonotype was recovered from a woman in her thirties in good health. The V and J genes are TRBV5-1 and TRBJ1-1; D is possibly TRBD1 (5 bases). The material sequenced was naive CD4+ T cells sorted from blood. Documented subset: CD45RA+ positively selected. DNA of the CDR3: TGCGCCAGCAGCCAGGGACGTCCTGGCACTGAAGCTTTCTTT. Translated, it gives CASSQGRPGTEAFF.